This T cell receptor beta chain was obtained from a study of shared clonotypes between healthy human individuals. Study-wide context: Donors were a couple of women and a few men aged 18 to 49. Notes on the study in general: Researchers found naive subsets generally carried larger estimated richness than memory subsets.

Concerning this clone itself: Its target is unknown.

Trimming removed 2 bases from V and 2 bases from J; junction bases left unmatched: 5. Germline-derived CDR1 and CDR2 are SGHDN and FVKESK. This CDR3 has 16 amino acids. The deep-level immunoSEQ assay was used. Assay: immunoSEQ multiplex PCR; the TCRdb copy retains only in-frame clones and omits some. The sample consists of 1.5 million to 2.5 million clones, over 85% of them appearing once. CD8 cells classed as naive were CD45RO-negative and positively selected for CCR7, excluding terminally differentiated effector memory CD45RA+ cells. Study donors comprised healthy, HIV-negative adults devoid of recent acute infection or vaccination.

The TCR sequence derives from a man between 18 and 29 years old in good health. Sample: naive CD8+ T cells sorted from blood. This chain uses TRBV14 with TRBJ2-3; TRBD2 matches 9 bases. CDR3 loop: CASSQLRGGITDTQYF. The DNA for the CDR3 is TGTGCCAGCAGCCAACTGCGGGGGGGGATCACAGATACGCAGTATTTT. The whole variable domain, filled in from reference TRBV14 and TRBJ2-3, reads EAGVTQFPSHSVIEKGQTVTLRCDPISGHDNLYWYRRVMGKEIKFLLHFVKESKQDESGMPNNRFLAERTGGTYSTLKVQPAELEDSGVYFCASSQLRGGITDTQYFGPGTRLTVL.